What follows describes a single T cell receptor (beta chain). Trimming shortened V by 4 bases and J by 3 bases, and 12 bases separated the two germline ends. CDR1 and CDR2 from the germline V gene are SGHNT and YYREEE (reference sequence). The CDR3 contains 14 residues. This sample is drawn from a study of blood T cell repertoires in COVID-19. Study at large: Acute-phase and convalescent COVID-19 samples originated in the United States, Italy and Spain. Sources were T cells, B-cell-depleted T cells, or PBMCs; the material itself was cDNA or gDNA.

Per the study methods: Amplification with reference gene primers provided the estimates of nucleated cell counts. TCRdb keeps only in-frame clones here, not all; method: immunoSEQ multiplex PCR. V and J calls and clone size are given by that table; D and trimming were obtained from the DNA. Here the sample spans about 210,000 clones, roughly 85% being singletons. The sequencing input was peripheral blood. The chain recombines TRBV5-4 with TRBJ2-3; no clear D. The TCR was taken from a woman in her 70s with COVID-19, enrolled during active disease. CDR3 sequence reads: CASSPGSRTDTQYF. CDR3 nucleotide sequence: TGTGCCAGCAGCCCCGGGTCGCGGACAGATACGCAGTATTTT.